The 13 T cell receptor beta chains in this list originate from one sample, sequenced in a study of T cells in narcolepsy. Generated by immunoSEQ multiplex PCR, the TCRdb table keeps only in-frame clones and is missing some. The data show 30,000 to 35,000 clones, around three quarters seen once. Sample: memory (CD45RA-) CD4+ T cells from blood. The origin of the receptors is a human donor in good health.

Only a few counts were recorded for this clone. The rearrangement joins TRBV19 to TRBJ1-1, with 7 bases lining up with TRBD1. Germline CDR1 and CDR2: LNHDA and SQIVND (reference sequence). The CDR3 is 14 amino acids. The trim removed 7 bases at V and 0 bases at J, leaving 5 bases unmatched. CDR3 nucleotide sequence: TGTGCCAGTACTATGACAGGGATGAACACTGAAGCTTTCTTT. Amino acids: CASTMTGMNTEAFF.

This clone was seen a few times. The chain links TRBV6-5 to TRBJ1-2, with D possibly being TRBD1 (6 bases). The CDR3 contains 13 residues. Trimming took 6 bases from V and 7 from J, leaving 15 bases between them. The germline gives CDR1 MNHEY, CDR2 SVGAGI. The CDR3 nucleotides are TGTGCCAGCAGCACCGTTGGGGGCGCTGGCTACACCTTC. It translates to CASSTVGGAGYTF.

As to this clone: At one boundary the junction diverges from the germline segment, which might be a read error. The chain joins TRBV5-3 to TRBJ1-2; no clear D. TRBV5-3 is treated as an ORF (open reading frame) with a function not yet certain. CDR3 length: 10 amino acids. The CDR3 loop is CARSLEPIPF. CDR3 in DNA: TGTGCCAGAAGCTTGGAGCCAATCCCGTTC.

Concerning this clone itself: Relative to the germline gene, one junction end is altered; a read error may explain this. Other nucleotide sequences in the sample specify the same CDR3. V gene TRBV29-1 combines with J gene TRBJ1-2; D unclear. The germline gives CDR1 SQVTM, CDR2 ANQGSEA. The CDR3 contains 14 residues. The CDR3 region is CSVQIVLGDYGYTF. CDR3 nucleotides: TGCAGCGTCCAAATAGTTTTGGGTGACTATGGCTACACTTTC.

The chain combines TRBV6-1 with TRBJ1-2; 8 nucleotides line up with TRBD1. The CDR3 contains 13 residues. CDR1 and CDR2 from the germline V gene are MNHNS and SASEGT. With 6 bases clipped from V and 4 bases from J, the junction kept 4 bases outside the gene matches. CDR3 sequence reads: CASRETGGYGYTF. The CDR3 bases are TGTGCCAGCAGGGAAACAGGGGGCTATGGCTACACCTTC.

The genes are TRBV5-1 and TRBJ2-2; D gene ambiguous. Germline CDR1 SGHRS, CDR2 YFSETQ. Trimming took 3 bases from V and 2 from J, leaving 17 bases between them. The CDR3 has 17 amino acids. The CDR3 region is CASSSLVGRQNTGELFF. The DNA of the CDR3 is TGCGCCAGCAGCTCCCTCGTAGGCAGACAAAACACCGGGGAGCTGTTTTTT.

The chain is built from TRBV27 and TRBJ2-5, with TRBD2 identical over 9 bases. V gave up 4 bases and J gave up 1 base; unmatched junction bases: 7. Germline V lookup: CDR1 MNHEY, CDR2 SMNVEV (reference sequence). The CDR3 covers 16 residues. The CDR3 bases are TGTGCCAGCAGTTCAGGGACTAGCATATTCCAAGAGACCCAGTACTTC. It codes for CASSSGTSIFQETQYF.

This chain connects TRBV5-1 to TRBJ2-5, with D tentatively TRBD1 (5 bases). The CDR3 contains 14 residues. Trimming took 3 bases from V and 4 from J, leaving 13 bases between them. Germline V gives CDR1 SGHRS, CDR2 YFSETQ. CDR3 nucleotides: TGCGCCAGCAGCTCCCTCAGGGATAGAGAGACCCAGTACTTC. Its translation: CASSSLRDRETQYF.

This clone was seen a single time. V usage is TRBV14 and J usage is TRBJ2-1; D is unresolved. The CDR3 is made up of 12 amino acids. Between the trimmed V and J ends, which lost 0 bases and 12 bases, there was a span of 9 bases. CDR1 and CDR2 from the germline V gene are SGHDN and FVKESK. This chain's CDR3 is CASSQDRLGQFF. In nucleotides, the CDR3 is TGTGCCAGCAGCCAAGACAGGTTGGGGCAGTTCTTC.

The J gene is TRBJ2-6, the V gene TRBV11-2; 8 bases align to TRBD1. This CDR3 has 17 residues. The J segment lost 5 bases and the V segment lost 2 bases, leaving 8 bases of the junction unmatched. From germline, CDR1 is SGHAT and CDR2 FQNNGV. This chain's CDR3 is CASSLISRDRRANVLTF. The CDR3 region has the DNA TGTGCCAGCAGCTTAATAAGCAGGGACAGGAGGGCCAACGTCCTGACTTTC.

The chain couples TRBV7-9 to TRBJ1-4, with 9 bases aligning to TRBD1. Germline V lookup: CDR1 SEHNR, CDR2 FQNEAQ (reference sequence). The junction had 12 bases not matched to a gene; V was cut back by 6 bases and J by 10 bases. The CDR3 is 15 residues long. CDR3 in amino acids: CASSPSPVGQGKLFF. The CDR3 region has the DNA TGTGCCAGCAGTCCCAGTCCCGTGGGACAGGGAAAACTGTTTTTT.

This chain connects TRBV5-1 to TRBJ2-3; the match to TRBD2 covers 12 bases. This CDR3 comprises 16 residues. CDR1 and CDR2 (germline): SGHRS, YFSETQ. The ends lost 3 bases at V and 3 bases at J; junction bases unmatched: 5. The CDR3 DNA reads TGCGCCAGCAGCTCCCTAGCGGGAGGGCCGACAGATACGCAGTATTTT. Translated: CASSSLAGGPTDTQYF.

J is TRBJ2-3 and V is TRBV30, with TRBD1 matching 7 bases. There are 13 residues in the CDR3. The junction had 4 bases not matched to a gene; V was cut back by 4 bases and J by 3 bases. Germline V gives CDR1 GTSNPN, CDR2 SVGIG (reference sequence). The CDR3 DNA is TGTGCCTGGATGTGGACAGGAACAGATACGCAGTATTTT. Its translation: CAWMWTGTDTQYF.